This T cell receptor (beta chain) was identified in a study of technical replicates of blood from several donors. TCRdb keeps only in-frame clones here, not all; method: immunoSEQ multiplex PCR. The sample includes roughly 80,000 clones, 90% to 95% of them seen just once. Sequences were obtained from T cells isolated from PBMCs. The clonotype originates from a human donor in good health.

CDR3 in DNA: TGTGCCAGCAGTTATTCCGGGACTAGCGGATACAATGAGCAGTTCTTC. Translating gives CASSYSGTSGYNEQFF. V usage is TRBV6-5 and J usage is TRBJ2-1, with 11 bases that match TRBD2. With V trimmed by 3 bases and J by 4 bases, 5 bases remained unmatched. In germline, CDR1 is MNHEY, CDR2 SVGAGI. The CDR3 is made up of 16 amino acids.